This T cell receptor (beta chain) was profiled in a study of siplizumab effects on memory and regulatory T cells. Study results and caveats: The naive T cell population seemed more diverse than memory cells and seemed a major contributor to the alloresponse. Mappable alloreactive CD4+ clones were on average about 62% Treg-derived with siplizumab, 26.9% in controls. Significant reduction of alloreactive sequences traceable to unstimulated CD4+ memory cells was observed with siplizumab.

Details on this clone: Its antigen is as yet unknown.

V lost 7 bases and J lost 6, with 16 bases in between. The germline CDR1 and CDR2 sequences are MNHEY and SVGAGI. The CDR3 covers 13 residues. Data came from immunoSEQ multiplex PCR; TCRdb stores just in-frame clones and leaves some out. The sample has 50,000 or so clones; over 75% are singletons. The sequenced sample was naive CD8+ T cells sorted from blood. This sequence joins TRBV6-5 and TRBJ2-7; weak D call: TRBD2 (5 bases). The TCR was taken from a human donor in good health. CDR3 loop: CASKENPRGEQYF. CDR3 nucleotides: TGTGCCAGCAAGGAAAACCCCCGGGGCGAGCAGTACTTC.